Reported below is one T cell receptor beta chain. What it binds is not known. This sample stems from a study of molecular identifiers for immune sequencing clone quantification. TCRdb fed the PCR reads into MiXCR, producing one record per CDR3 protein. Of some 91,000 distinct CDR3 sequences detected, roughly 26% appear once; the ten largest clones hold around 0.92%. In germline, CDR1 is LGHNA, CDR2 YNFKEQ. The length of the CDR3 is 15 residues. With 1 base removed from V and 2 bases from J, the gap between germline ends came to 11 bases. Naive CD8 T cells were picked out by sorting for CD8+CD4-CCR7+CD45RA+. The study, taken as a whole, reports: In CMV-specific effectors, clones above 20 copies held over 99% of molecules; naive, under 1%.

The rearrangement joins TRBV4-2 to TRBJ2-5; D remains unclear. Sequenced material: naive CD8+ T cells from blood, with Jurkat cell RNA spiked in. Subset reported: FACS-sorted CD8+CD4-CCR7+CD45RA+ naive T cells. The sequence was collected from a human donor in good health. Some libraries in this study had Jurkat cell RNA spiked in. The CDR3 here is CASSQARASQETQYF. The DNA of the CDR3 is TGTGCCAGCAGCCAAGCGCGCGCTAGTCAAGAGACCCAGTACTTC.